Listed below are T cell receptor beta chains from one sample, sequenced in a study of blood T cell repertoires in COVID-19. Here immunoSEQ multiplex PCR was the method, and the copy in TCRdb shows in-frame clones only, minus some. Here the sample spans under 300,000 clones, around 90% being singletons. The specimen was peripheral blood. Receptors originate from a woman aged 40 to 50 who had recovered from COVID-19. The CDR3 runs from the conserved cysteine through the conserved F or W. D genes are given only for firm matches. The size entry is marked missing in some rows and otherwise reads once, few, many or a size class.

D: -
J: TRBJ1-2
V: TRBV13
size: -
DNA: TGTGCCAGCAGCTTAGCCAGGGGTTTTGGCTACACCTTC
CDR3: CASSLARGFGYTF

D: TRBD2
J: TRBJ2-7
V: TRBV7-9
size: -
DNA: TGTGCCAGCAGCGGGCCCGGGACTAGCGGGCTCTACTACGAGCAGTACTTC
CDR3: CASSGPGTSGLYYEQYF

D: TRBD1
J: TRBJ1-3
V: TRBV5-6
size: -
DNA: TGTGCCAGCAGCTTGGGGCAGGGGGCCGCTGGAAACACCATATATTTT
CDR3: CASSLGQGAAGNTIYF

D: TRBD1
J: TRBJ1-6
V: TRBV3-1/TRBV3-2
size: -
DNA: TGTGCCAGCAGCAACTACAGGGGGCGCGGTTCACCCCTCCACTTT
CDR3: CASSNYRGRGSPLHF

D: TRBD1
J: TRBJ1-1
V: TRBV11-2
size: few
DNA: TGTGCCAGCAGCACACAGGGGACGGGAACTGAAGCTTTCTTT
CDR3: CASSTQGTGTEAFF

D: TRBD2
J: TRBJ2-5
V: TRBV30
size: -
DNA: TGTGCCTGGAGTATCGGACTAGCGGGGAAAGAGACCCAGTACTTC
CDR3: CAWSIGLAGKETQYF

D: TRBD1
J: TRBJ2-3
V: TRBV2
size: -
DNA: TGTGCCAGTGTCCGGGACAGGGGGGCAGATACGCAGTATTTT
CDR3: CASVRDRGADTQYF

D: TRBD2
J: TRBJ2-3
V: TRBV19
size: -
DNA: TGTGCCAGTAGTCCCCGGACTAGCGGGAGTTTGGATACGCAGTATTTT
CDR3: CASSPRTSGSLDTQYF

D: -
J: TRBJ1-2
V: TRBV29-1
size: -
DNA: TGCAGCGTTGACCCGGGAGACTATGGCTACACCTTC
CDR3: CSVDPGDYGYTF

D: TRBD2
J: TRBJ2-2
V: TRBV2
size: -
DNA: TGTGCCAGCTGGGCCGGGAGACGCCCGGGGGGGAACACCGGGGAGCTGTTTTTT
CDR3: CASWAGRRPGGNTGELFF

D: TRBD1
J: TRBJ2-3
V: TRBV6-1
size: -
DNA: TGTGCCAGCAGTGATCCCCAGGGGGCGGGAATTGGATTGGTTCCAGATACGCAGTATTTT
CDR3: CASSDPQGAGIGLVPDTQYF

D: -
J: TRBJ1-1
V: TRBV19
size: -
DNA: TGTGCCAGTAGTATACCCTTACAGGGGAACACTGAAGCTTTCTTT
CDR3: CASSIPLQGNTEAFF

D: -
J: TRBJ2-1
V: TRBV7-9
size: -
DNA: TGTGCCAGCAGCTTCGAGGGGGTGGGTAATGAGCAGTTCTTC
CDR3: CASSFEGVGNEQFF

D: -
J: TRBJ2-1
V: TRBV5-1
size: -
DNA: TGCGCCAGCAGCTTGGAAGAGGGCCTCTCCTACAATGAGCAGTTCTTC
CDR3: CASSLEEGLSYNEQFF

D: -
J: TRBJ1-3
V: TRBV4-2
size: -
DNA: TGTGCCAGCAGCCAAGAAAGCCCTGGAAACACCATATATTTT
CDR3: CASSQESPGNTIYF

D: TRBD1
J: TRBJ1-2
V: TRBV5-4
size: -
DNA: TGTGCCAGCAGCCCAACGCGACAGGGTGCGGATGGCTACACCTTC
CDR3: CASSPTRQGADGYTF

D: TRBD1
J: TRBJ1-1
V: TRBV27
size: -
DNA: TGTGCCAGCAGTAGATTACAGGGGGACCTCAACACTGAAGCTTTCTTT
CDR3: CASSRLQGDLNTEAFF

D: -
J: TRBJ2-6
V: TRBV2
size: -
DNA: TGTGCCAGCAGAATACGGGGGATATCTGGGGCCAACGTCCTGACTTTC
CDR3: CASRIRGISGANVLTF

D: -
J: TRBJ2-6
V: TRBV11-2
size: -
DNA: TGTGCCAGCAGCTTGGACAGCTCCTCTGGGGCCAACGTCCTGACTTTC
CDR3: CASSLDSSSGANVLTF

D: TRBD1
J: TRBJ1-6
V: TRBV10-3
size: -
DNA: TGTGCCATCAGCTCGCCAGGGGGCGTTAATTCACCCCTCCACTTT
CDR3: CAISSPGGVNSPLHF

D: TRBD1
J: TRBJ1-6
V: TRBV7-9
size: -
DNA: TGTGCCAGCAGCTTAGTAACAGGGGGCTATAATTCACCCCTCCACTTT
CDR3: CASSLVTGGYNSPLHF

D: TRBD2
J: TRBJ2-3
V: TRBV9
size: -
DNA: TGTGCCAGCAGCGTAGGACTAGCGGGAGGAAGCACAGATACGCAGTATTTT
CDR3: CASSVGLAGGSTDTQYF

D: TRBD1
J: TRBJ2-2
V: TRBV11-3
size: -
DNA: TGTGCCAGCAGCTCCGGGACAGTGAACACCGGGGAGCTGTTTTTT
CDR3: CASSSGTVNTGELFF

D: -
J: TRBJ1-4
V: TRBV4-1
size: -
DNA: TGCGCCAGCAGCCGGACAGTTGCAACTAATGAAAAACTGTTTTTT
CDR3: CASSRTVATNEKLFF

D: -
J: TRBJ1-2
V: TRBV4-1
size: -
DNA: TGCGCCAGCAGCCAAGGACAGGCTAACTATGGCTACACCTTC
CDR3: CASSQGQANYGYTF

D: -
J: TRBJ1-1
V: TRBV27
size: -
DNA: TGTGCCAGCAGTACCCGAGGGGGGGCGATAACTGAAGCTTTCTTT
CDR3: CASSTRGGAITEAFF

D: TRBD1
J: TRBJ2-2
V: TRBV6-5
size: -
DNA: TGTGCCAGCAGCACCGGGACAGGGTCCACCGGGGAGCTGTTTTTT
CDR3: CASSTGTGSTGELFF

D: TRBD2
J: TRBJ2-1
V: TRBV24-1
size: -
DNA: TGTGCCACCAGTGATTCGACCGGGACTAGCGGGATAGGCTCCTACAATGAGCAGTTCTTC
CDR3: CATSDSTGTSGIGSYNEQFF

D: -
J: TRBJ1-1
V: TRBV29-1
size: -
DNA: TGCAGCGTTGAATTTTTCGGACTCTCTAGAAGAACTGAAGCTTTCTTT
CDR3: CSVEFFGLSRRTEAFF

D: TRBD1
J: TRBJ2-1
V: TRBV5-1
size: -
DNA: TGCGCCAGCAGCTGGGTCCTCCGACAGGGCCCCTACAATGAGCAGTTCTTC
CDR3: CASSWVLRQGPYNEQFF

D: TRBD1
J: TRBJ1-2
V: TRBV3-1/TRBV3-2
size: -
DNA: TGTGCCAGCAGAGCGACAGGGGTTGACTATGGCTACACCTTC
CDR3: CASRATGVDYGYTF

D: -
J: TRBJ1-2
V: TRBV6-6
size: -
DNA: TGTGCCAGCAGCCCCCCCGGGTTCTATGGCTACACCTTC
CDR3: CASSPPGFYGYTF

D: TRBD1
J: TRBJ2-7
V: TRBV6-1
size: -
DNA: TGTGCCAGCAGTGAAGAGGGGGACAGACCTTACGAGCAGTACTTC
CDR3: CASSEEGDRPYEQYF

D: -
J: TRBJ1-6
V: TRBV10-3
size: -
DNA: TGTGCCATCAGTGTCGGGGACAACAATTCACCCCTCCACTTT
CDR3: CAISVGDNNSPLHF

D: TRBD2
J: TRBJ2-5
V: TRBV7-2
size: -
DNA: TGTGCCAGCAGCTTAGTCCGGCGGGAGGGGGAGACCCAGTACTTC
CDR3: CASSLVRREGETQYF

D: TRBD1
J: TRBJ1-2
V: TRBV30
size: -
DNA: TGTGCCTGGAGTGTCCGACAGGGTAGTAACTATGGCTACACCTTC
CDR3: CAWSVRQGSNYGYTF

D: TRBD2
J: TRBJ2-1
V: TRBV3-1/TRBV3-2
size: -
DNA: TGTGCCAGCAGCCCTAGCGGTGTCCACAATGAGCAGTTCTTC
CDR3: CASSPSGVHNEQFF